The 20 T cell receptor beta chains below all came from one sample that was sequenced in a study of Graves' ophthalmopathy and Graves' hyperthyroidism. Amplification of TCR beta CDR3 regions used RNA transcripts. Scientists carried out first-round RT-PCR using HTBI primers and then a second-round multiplex PCR. Using its own MiXCR run on the multiplex PCR reads, TCRdb lists one record per CDR3 protein. The sample contains about 740,000 distinct CDR3 sequences, roughly two fifths of which appear only once. Sequencing was performed on peripheral blood. Every receptor here comes from an adult man with Graves' ophthalmopathy.

At least ten counts were recorded for this clonotype. The V gene is TRBV20-1, the J gene TRBJ1-2, with D tentatively TRBD1 (6 bases). The CDR3 is made up of 13 amino acids. CDR1 is DFQATT, CDR2 SNEGSKA, per germline (reference sequence). V lost 4 bases, J lost 2 bases, and 11 bases lay in between. The CDR3 coding sequence is TGCAGTGCTACCCGGGACACCAACTATGGCTACACCTTC. This translates into CSATRDTNYGYTF.

This rearrangement joins TRBV15 to TRBJ2-5; D is undetermined. V was shortened by 0 bases and J by 2 bases, with 10 bases between the two germline ends. Per germline, CDR1 LNHNV and CDR2 YYDKDF (reference sequence). The length of the CDR3 is 15 residues. The CDR3 sequence: CATSRDGVSQETQYF. The CDR3 coding sequence is TGTGCCACCAGCAGAGATGGGGTCTCTCAAGAGACCCAGTACTTC.

CDR3: CASSLDLGTGGREQYF. DNA of the CDR3: TGTGCCAGCAGCTTAGATCTCGGGACAGGGGGCCGCGAGCAGTACTTC. V usage is TRBV7-2 and J usage is TRBJ2-7; 12 nucleotides line up with TRBD1. Germline V CDR1 and CDR2: SGHTA, FQGNSA. Trimming cost V 1 base and J 6 bases; bases outside gene matches: 7. The CDR3 length is 16 residues.

The chain has TRBV25-1 and TRBJ1-1; possible D gene TRBD1, 6 bases. Between the trimmed V and J ends, which lost 4 bases and 1 base, there was a span of 13 bases. The length of the CDR3 is 15 residues. Germline loops: CDR1 MGHDK, CDR2 SYGVNS. DNA for the CDR3: TGTGCCAGCAGTGCCCGCAACAGGGAGAACACTGAAGCTTTCTTT. Protein product: CASSARNRENTEAFF.

This sequence joins TRBV7-2 and TRBJ1-6; 7 bases line up with TRBD1. From germline, CDR1 is SGHTA and CDR2 FQGNSA. The CDR3 totals 14 residues. The V segment lost 8 bases and the J segment 5 bases; nucleotides outside the gene matches: 6. The CDR3 region has the DNA TGTGCCAGCGGGAAACAGGGGAATAATTCACCCCTCCACTTT. Translation gives CASGKQGNNSPLHF.

J is TRBJ2-6 and V is TRBV10-3, with unresolved D. The germline gives CDR1 ENHRY, CDR2 SYGVKD. V lost 5 bases and J 0 bases, leaving 8 bases between the germline ends. The CDR3 is 15 residues long. CDR3 DNA: TGTGCCATCAGTAAGACACACTCTGGGGCCAACGTCCTGACTTTC. Translated: CAISKTHSGANVLTF.

The V and J genes are TRBV9 and TRBJ2-5, with 9 nucleotides matching TRBD2. This CDR3 is built from 15 residues. The ends lost 1 base at V and 1 base at J; junction bases unmatched: 2. The germline V gene encodes CDR1 SGDLS and CDR2 YYNGEE. CDR3 sequence reads: CASSVLAGSQETQYF. Here the CDR3 DNA reads TGTGCCAGCAGCGTACTAGCGGGGAGCCAAGAGACCCAGTACTTC.

A few counts support this clonotype. This chain uses TRBV12-3 or TRBV12-4 with TRBJ2-5; 7 positions match TRBD1. The CDR3 runs to 13 residues. J lost 7 bases, V lost 6 bases, and 8 bases had no gene match. This CDR3 is CASSWTGNRTQYF. DNA for the CDR3: TGTGCCAGCAGCTGGACAGGTAACCGGACCCAGTACTTC.

This rearrangement joins TRBV11-2 to TRBJ1-6; 7 bases line up with TRBD1. V dropped 7 bases and J dropped 10; count of bases not matched to a gene: 10. This CDR3 comprises 14 residues. The V gene's germline CDR1 is SGHAT and CDR2 FQNNGV. The CDR3 sequence is CASTGTAHKSPLHF. CDR3 DNA: TGTGCCAGCACCGGGACAGCCCACAAGTCACCCCTCCACTTT. The full variable domain, completed using reference TRBV11-2 and TRBJ1-6, is EAGVAQSPRYKIIEKRQSVAFWCNPISGHATLYWYQQILGQGPKLLIQFQNNGVVDDSQLPKDRFSAERLKGVDSTLKIQPAKLEDSAVYLCASTGTAHKSPLHFGNGTRLTVT.

The gene calls are TRBV9 and TRBJ2-7; a possible D gene is TRBD2 (6 bases). V lost 3 bases to trimming and J lost 2 bases, with 15 bases between them. This CDR3 has 15 residues. Germline loops: CDR1 SGDLS, CDR2 YYNGEE. Written as DNA, the CDR3 is TGTGCCAGCAGCGCTGGCCTAGCGAGCACCTACGAGCAGTACTTC. Amino acids: CASSAGLASTYEQYF.

Written as DNA, the CDR3 is TGTGCCAGCAGCGTAGAGGCTAGCGGGCAGTACTTC. Its translation is CASSVEASGQYF. The chain joins TRBV9 to TRBJ2-7, with 7 bases matching TRBD2. Germline CDR1 reads SGDLS; CDR2 reads YYNGEE. The CDR3 has 12 residues. Losses at the gene ends were 0 bases for V and 9 bases for J; bases not matched to a gene: 3.

In this sample, this clonotype turned up many times. The V gene is TRBV7-9, the J gene TRBJ1-4; perhaps TRBD1 as D (6 bases). V dropped 6 bases and J dropped 8 bases, with 13 bases sitting between them. CDR3 length: 13 residues. Germline V gene data show CDR1 as SEHNR and CDR2 as FQNEAQ (reference sequence). The CDR3 region has the DNA TGTGCCAGCAGTCCCGGACAGAGGGAAAAACTGTTTTTT. Protein product: CASSPGQREKLFF.

The rearrangement uses TRBV29-1 and TRBJ1-6, with D perhaps matching TRBD1 (5 bases). CDR3 length equals 13 residues. V lost 3 bases, J lost 9 bases, and 12 bases lay in between. Germline assignment: CDR1 SQVTM and CDR2 ANQGSEA. CDR3 amino acids: CSVDGRDGSPLHF. The CDR3 nucleotides read TGCAGCGTTGATGGGAGGGACGGTTCACCCCTCCACTTT.

In its sample, this clonotype was seen a few times. The genes are TRBV10-3 and TRBJ1-6; 7 bases map to TRBD1. The CDR3 totals 14 residues. Per the germline V gene, CDR1 is ENHRY and CDR2 is SYGVKD. J was trimmed by 6 bases and V by 10 bases; bases with no gene match: 9. The CDR3 DNA is TGTGCCAGCAGCACGGGACAGATTAATTCACCCCTCCACTTT. It yields the protein CASSTGQINSPLHF.

The chain carries TRBV11-2 and TRBJ2-7, with D hard to call. CDR3 length: 13 residues. Trimming left V 2 bases short and J 7 bases short, with 12 bases between. Germline loops: CDR1 SGHAT, CDR2 FQNNGV. CDR3 sequence reads: CASSLRLPGEQYF. The CDR3 DNA is TGTGCCAGCAGCTTAAGACTGCCGGGTGAGCAGTACTTC.

This clonotype was detected a few times. The chain combines TRBV9 with TRBJ1-2, with unresolved D. V was trimmed by 3 bases and J by 2 bases, leaving 11 bases between them. The CDR3 is 14 amino acids. Germline V lookup: CDR1 SGDLS, CDR2 YYNGEE. CDR3 loop: CASSAGLRNYGYTF. The CDR3 region has the DNA TGTGCCAGCAGCGCCGGCCTAAGGAACTATGGCTACACCTTC.

The J gene is TRBJ2-3, the V gene TRBV2; 12 nucleotides match TRBD2. The CDR3 has 15 amino acids. Germline values: CDR1 SNHLY, CDR2 FYNNEI. After removal of 6 bases from V and 6 bases from J, the junction contained 7 bases not matched to a gene. Here the CDR3 reads CASRGLAGRADTQYF. CDR3 sequence (DNA): TGTGCCAGCAGAGGACTAGCGGGGCGTGCCGATACGCAGTATTTT.

This clonotype was recorded many times. The chain has TRBV10-3 and TRBJ2-7, with a tentative D call TRBD1 (5 bases). The CDR3 consists of 13 residues. Germline loops: CDR1 ENHRY, CDR2 SYGVKD. Between the trimmed V and J ends, which lost 10 bases and 0 bases, there was a span of 13 bases. The CDR3 region has the DNA TGTGCCACTAAAGGGGATAGCTCCTACGAGCAGTACTTC. It yields the protein CATKGDSSYEQYF.

This clonotype appeared a single time. A clone one base away is much larger, so this may be a read error. CDR3 in amino acids: CASSRTSVITRELFF. CDR3 in DNA: TGTGCCAGCAGCAGGACTAGCGTAATCACCCGGGAGCTGTTTTTT. V and J are TRBV25-1 and TRBJ2-2; 9 positions agree with TRBD2. Germline V gene data show CDR1 as MGHDK and CDR2 as SYGVNS. The CDR3 consists of 15 residues.

V gene TRBV10-3 combines with J gene TRBJ2-3, with D perhaps TRBD2 (7 bases). V dropped 2 bases and J dropped 6 bases, with 9 bases sitting between them. This CDR3 is 13 amino acids long. Germline V gene lookup returns CDR1 ENHRY and CDR2 SYGVKD. CDR3 in amino acids: CAISEGGADTQYF. The CDR3 DNA is TGTGCCATCAGTGAGGGGGGGGCTGATACGCAGTATTTT.